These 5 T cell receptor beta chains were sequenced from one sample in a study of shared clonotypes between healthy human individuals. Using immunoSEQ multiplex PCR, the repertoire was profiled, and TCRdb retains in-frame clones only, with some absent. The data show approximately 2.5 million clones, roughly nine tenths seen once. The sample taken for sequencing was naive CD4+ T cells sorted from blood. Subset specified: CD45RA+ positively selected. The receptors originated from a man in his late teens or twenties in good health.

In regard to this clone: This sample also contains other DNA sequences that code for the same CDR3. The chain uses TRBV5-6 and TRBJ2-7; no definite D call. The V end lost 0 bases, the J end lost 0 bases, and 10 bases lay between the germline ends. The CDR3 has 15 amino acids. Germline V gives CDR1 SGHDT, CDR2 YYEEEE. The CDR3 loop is CASSLDFGSSYEQYF. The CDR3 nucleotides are TGTGCCAGCAGCTTGGATTTTGGAAGCTCCTACGAGCAGTACTTC.

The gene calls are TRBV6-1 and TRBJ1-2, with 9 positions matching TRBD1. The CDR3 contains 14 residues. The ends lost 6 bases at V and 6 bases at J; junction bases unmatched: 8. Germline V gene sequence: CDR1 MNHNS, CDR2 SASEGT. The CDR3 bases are TGTGCCAGCAGAAGCCGGGACAGGGTGCATGGCTACACCTTC. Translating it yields CASRSRDRVHGYTF.

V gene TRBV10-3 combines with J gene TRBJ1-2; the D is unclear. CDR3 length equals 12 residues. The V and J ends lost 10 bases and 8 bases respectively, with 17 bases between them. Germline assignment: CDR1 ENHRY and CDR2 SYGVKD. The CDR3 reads CATVDLEEGYTF. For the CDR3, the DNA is TGTGCCACCGTGGACCTTGAGGAGGGCTACACCTTC.

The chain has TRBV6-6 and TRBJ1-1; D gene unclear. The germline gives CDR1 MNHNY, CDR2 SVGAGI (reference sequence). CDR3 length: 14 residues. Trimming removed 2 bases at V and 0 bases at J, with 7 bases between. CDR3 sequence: CASSYREMNTEAFF. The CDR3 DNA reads TGTGCCAGCAGTTACAGAGAAATGAACACTGAAGCTTTCTTT.

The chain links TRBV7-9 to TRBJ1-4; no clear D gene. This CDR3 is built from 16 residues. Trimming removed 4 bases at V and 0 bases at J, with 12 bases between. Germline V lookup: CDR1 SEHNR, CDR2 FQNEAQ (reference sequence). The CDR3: CASSSGRGTTNEKLFF. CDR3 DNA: TGTGCCAGCAGCTCTGGCAGAGGCACAACTAATGAAAAACTGTTTTTT.